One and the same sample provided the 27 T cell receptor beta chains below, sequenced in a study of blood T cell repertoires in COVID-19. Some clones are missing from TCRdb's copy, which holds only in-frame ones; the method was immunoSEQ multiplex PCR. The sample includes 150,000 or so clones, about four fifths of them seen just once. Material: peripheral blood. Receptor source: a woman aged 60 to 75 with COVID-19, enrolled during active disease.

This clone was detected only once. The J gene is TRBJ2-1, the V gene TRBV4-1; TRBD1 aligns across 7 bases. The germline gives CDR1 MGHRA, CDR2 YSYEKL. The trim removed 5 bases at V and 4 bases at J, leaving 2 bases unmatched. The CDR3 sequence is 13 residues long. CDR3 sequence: CASSSDRYNEQFF. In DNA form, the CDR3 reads TGCGCCAGCAGCTCGGACAGGTACAATGAGCAGTTCTTC.

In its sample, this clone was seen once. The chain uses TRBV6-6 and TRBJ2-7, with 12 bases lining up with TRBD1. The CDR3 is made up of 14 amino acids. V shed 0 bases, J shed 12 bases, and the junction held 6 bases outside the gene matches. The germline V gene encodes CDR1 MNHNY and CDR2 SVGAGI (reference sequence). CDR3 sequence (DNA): TGTGCCAGCAGTTACTCAGGGACAGGGGGCCAAGTGTACTTC. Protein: CASSYSGTGGQVYF.

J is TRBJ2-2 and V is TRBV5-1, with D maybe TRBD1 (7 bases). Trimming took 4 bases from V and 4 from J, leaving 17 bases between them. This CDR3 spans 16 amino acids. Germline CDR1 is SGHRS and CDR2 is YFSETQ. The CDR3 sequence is CASSARQGGGTGELFF. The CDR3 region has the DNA TGCGCCAGCAGCGCAAGACAGGGAGGTGGCACCGGGGAGCTGTTTTTT.

DNA for the CDR3: TGCGCCAGCAGCCGAACTAGCGGGGGATCGAACACCGGGGAGCTGTTTTTT. It codes for CASSRTSGGSNTGELFF. The gene calls are TRBV4-1 and TRBJ2-2; the match to TRBD2 covers 11 bases. This CDR3 contains 17 residues. The germline V gene encodes CDR1 MGHRA and CDR2 YSYEKL. Germline trimming cut 4 bases from V and 0 bases from J; bases unmatched to any gene: 4.

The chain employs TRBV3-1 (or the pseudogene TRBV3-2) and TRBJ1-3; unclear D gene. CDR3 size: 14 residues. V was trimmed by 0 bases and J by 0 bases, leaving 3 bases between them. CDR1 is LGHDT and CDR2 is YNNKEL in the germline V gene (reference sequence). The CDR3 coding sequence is TGTGCCAGCAGCCAAGACAGCTCTGGAAACACCATATATTTT. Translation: CASSQDSSGNTIYF.

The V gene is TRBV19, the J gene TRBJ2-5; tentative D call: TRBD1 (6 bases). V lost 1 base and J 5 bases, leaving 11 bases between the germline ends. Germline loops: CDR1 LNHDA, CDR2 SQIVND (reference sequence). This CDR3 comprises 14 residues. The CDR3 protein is CASSIASQGETQYF. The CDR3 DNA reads TGTGCCAGTAGTATAGCCTCGCAGGGGGAGACCCAGTACTTC. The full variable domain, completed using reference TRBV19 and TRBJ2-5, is DGGITQSPKYLFRKEGQNVTLSCEQNLNHDAMYWYRQDPGQGLRLIYYSQIVNDFQKGDIAEGYSVSREKKESFPLTVTSAQKNPTAFYLCASSIASQGETQYFGPGTRLLVL.

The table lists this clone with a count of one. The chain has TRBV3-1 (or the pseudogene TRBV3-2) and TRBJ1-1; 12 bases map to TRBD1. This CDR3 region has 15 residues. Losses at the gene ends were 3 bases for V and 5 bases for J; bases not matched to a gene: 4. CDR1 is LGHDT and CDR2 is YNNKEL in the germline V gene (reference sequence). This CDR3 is CASSHSGQGATEAFF. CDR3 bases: TGTGCCAGCAGCCATTCGGGACAGGGGGCAACTGAAGCTTTCTTT.

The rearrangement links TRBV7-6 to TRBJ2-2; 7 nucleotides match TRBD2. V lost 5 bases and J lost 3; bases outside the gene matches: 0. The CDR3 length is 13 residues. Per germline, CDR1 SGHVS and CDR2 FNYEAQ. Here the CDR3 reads CASSREDTGELFF. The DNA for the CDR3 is TGTGCCAGCAGCCGGGAGGACACCGGGGAGCTGTTTTTT.

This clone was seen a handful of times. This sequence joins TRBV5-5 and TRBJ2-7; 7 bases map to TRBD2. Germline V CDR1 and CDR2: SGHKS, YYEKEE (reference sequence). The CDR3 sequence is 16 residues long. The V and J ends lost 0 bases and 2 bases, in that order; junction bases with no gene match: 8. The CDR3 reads CASSLEGGGGAYEQYF. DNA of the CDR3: TGTGCCAGCAGCTTGGAAGGTGGCGGGGGAGCCTACGAGCAGTACTTC.

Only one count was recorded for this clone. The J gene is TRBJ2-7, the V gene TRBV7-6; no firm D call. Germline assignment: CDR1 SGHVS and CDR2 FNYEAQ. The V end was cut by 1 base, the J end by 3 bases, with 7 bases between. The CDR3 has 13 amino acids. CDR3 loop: CASSLEPGYEQYV. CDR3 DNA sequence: TGTGCCAGCAGCTTAGAGCCAGGCTACGAGCAGTACGTC.

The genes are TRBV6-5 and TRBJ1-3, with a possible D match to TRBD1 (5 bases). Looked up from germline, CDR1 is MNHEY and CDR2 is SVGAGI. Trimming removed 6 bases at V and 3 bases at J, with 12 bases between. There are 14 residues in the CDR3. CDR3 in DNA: TGTGCCAGCAGGCAGACAGAGCTTGGAAACACCATATATTTT. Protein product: CASRQTELGNTIYF.

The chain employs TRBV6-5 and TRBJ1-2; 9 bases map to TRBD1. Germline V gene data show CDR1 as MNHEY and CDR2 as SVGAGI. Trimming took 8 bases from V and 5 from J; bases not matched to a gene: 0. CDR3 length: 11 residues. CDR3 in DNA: TGTGCCAGCGGGACAGGGTATGGCTACACCTTC. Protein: CASGTGYGYTF.

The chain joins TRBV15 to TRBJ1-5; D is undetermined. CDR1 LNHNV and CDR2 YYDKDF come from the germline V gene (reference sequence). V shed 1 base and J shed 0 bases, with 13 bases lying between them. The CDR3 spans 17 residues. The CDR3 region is CATSRGGGTGSNQPQHF. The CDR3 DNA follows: TGTGCCACCAGCAGAGGGGGAGGCACCGGTAGCAATCAGCCCCAGCATTTT.

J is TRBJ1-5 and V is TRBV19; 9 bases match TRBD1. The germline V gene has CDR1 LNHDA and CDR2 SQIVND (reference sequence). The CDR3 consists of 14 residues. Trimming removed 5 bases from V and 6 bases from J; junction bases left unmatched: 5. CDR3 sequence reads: CASSRDRVGQPQHF. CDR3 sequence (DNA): TGTGCCAGTAGTCGGGACAGGGTAGGTCAGCCCCAGCATTTT.

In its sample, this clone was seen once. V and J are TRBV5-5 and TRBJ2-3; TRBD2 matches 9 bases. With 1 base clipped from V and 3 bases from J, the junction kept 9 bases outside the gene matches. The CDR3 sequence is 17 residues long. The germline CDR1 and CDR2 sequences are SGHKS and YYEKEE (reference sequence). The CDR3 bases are TGTGCCAGCAGCTTGTGGGGTAGCGGGAGTATTACAGATACGCAGTATTTT. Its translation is CASSLWGSGSITDTQYF.

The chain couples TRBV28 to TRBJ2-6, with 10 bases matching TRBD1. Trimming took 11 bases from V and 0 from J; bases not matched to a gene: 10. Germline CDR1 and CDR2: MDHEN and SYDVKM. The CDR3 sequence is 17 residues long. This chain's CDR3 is CAADRGAPYSGANVLTF. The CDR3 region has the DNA TGTGCCGCGGACAGGGGGGCCCCTTACTCTGGGGCCAACGTCCTGACTTTC. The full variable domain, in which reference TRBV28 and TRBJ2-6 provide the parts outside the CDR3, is DVKVTQSSRYLVKRTGEKVFLECVQDMDHENMFWYRQDPGLGLRLIYFSYDVKMKEKGDIPEGYSVSREKKERFSLILESASTNQTSMYLCAADRGAPYSGANVLTFGAGSRLTVL.

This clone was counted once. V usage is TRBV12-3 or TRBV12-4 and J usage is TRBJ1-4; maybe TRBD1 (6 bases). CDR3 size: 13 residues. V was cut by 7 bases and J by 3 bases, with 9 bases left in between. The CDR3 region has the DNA TGTGCCAGCACAGGGGTAGCTAATGAAAAACTGTTTTTT. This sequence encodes CASTGVANEKLFF.

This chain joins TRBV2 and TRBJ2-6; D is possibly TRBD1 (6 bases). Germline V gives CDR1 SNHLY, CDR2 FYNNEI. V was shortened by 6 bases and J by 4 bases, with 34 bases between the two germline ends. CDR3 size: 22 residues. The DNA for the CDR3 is TGTGCCAGCAGCCGATCGACCCCCCTAAACAGGGACCTGGTCGTCGGGGCCAACGTCCTGACTTTC. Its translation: CASSRSTPLNRDLVVGANVLTF.

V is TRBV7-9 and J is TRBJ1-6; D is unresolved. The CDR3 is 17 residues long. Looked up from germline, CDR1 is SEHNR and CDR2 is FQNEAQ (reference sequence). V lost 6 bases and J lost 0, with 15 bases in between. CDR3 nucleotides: TGTGCCAGCAGACCACTGGGAGCTAGCTCCTATAATTCACCCCTCCACTTT. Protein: CASRPLGASSYNSPLHF.

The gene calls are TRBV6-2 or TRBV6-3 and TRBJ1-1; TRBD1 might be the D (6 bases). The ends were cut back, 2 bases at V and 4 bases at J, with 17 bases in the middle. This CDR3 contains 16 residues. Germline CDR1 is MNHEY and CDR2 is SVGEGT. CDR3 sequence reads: CASSYPQGWMVTEAFF. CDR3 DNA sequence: TGTGCCAGCAGTTACCCCCAGGGGTGGATGGTCACTGAAGCTTTCTTT.

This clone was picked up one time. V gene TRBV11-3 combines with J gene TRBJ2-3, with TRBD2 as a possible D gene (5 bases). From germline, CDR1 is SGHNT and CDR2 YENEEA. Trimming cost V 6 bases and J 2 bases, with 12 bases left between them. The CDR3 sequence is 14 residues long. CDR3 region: CASRKRDSTDTQYF. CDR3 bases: TGTGCCAGCAGAAAACGGGATTCCACAGATACGCAGTATTTT.

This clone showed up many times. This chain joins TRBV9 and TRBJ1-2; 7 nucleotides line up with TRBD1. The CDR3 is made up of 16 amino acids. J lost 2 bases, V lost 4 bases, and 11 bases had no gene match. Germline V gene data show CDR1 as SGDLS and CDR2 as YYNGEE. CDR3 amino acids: CASSRFDRVGNYGYTF. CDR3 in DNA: TGTGCCAGCAGCCGCTTCGACAGGGTTGGCAACTATGGCTACACCTTC.

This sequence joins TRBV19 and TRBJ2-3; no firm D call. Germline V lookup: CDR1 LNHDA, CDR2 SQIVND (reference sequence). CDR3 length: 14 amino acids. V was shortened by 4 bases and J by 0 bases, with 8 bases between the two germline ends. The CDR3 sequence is CASSKAVSTDTQYF. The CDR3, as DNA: TGTGCCAGTAGTAAGGCGGTGAGCACAGATACGCAGTATTTT.

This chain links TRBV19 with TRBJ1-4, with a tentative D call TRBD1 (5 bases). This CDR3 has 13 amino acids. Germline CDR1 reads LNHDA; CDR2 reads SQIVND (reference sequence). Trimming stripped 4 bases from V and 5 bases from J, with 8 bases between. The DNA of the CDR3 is TGTGCCAGTAGTACAGGGCTAAATGAAAAACTGTTTTTT. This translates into CASSTGLNEKLFF.

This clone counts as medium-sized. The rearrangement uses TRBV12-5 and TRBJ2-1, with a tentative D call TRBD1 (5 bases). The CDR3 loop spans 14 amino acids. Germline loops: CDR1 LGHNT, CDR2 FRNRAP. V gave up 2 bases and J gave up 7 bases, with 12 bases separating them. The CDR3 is CASGLSTNRNEQFF. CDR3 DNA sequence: TGTGCTAGTGGTTTGTCGACGAACAGGAATGAGCAGTTCTTC. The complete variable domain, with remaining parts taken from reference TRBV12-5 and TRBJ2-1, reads DARVTQTPRHKVTEMGQEVTMRCQPILGHNTVFWYRQTMMQGLELLAYFRNRAPLDDSGMPKDRFSAEMPDATLATLKIQPSEPRDSAVYFCASGLSTNRNEQFFGPGTRLTVL.

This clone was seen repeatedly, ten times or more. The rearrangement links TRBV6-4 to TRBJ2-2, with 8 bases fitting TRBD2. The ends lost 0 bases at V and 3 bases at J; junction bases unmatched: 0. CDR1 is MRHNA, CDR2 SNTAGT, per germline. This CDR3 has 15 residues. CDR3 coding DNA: TGTGCCAGCAGTGACTCGACTAGCGACACCGGGGAGCTGTTTTTT. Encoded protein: CASSDSTSDTGELFF.

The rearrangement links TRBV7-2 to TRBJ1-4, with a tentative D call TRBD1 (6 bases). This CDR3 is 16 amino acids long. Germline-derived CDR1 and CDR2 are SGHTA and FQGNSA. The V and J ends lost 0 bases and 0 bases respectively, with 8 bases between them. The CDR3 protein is CASSLAGAATNEKLFF. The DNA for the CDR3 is TGTGCCAGCAGCTTAGCGGGGGCTGCAACTAATGAAAAACTGTTTTTT. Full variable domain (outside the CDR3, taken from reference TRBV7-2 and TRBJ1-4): GAGVSQSPSNKVTEKGKDVELRCDPISGHTALYWYRQSLGQGLEFLIYFQGNSAPDKSGLPSDRFSAERTGGSVSTLTIQRTQQEDSAVYLCASSLAGAATNEKLFFGSGTQLSVL.